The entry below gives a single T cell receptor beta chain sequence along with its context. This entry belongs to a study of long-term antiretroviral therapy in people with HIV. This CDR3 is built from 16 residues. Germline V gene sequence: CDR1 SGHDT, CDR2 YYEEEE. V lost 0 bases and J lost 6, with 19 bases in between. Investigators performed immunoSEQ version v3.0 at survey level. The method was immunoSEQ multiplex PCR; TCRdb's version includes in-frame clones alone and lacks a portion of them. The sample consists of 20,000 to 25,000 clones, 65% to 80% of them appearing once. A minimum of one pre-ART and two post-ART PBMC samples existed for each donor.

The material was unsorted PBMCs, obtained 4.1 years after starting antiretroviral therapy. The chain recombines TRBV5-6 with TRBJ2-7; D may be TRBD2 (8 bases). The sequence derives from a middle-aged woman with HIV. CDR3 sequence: CASSLAGGGTVSEQYF. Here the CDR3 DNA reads TGTGCCAGCAGCTTGGCCGGCGGGGGGACAGTTTCCGAGCAGTACTTC.